One sample yielded the 32 T cell receptor beta chains listed below, sequenced in a study of OX40 agonist ivuxolimab in advanced cancers. Sequenced by immunoSEQ multiplex PCR; TCRdb stores in-frame clones only, minus some. The sample carries fewer than 200,000 clones, approximately 94% recorded once. The sample was CD4+ or CD8+ T cells sorted from blood, taken in a trial of the OX40 agonist ivuxolimab. Every receptor here comes from an adult with an advanced solid tumor such as melanoma, head and neck, liver or kidney cancer.

The chain couples TRBV4-1 to TRBJ2-3; D remains ambiguous. Germline CDR1 reads MGHRA; CDR2 reads YSYEKL. With 3 bases removed from V and 0 bases from J, the gap between germline ends came to 19 bases. The CDR3 extends over 18 amino acids. CDR3 DNA sequence: TGCGCCAGCAGCCAGGGTTATTTGGGGTTTACGAGCACAGATACGCAGTATTTT. The encoded protein is CASSQGYLGFTSTDTQYF.

This rearrangement joins TRBV6-5 to TRBJ2-2; D is uncertain. Between the trimmed V and J ends, which lost 2 bases and 5 bases, there was a span of 15 bases. The CDR3 consists of 16 residues. In germline, CDR1 is MNHEY, CDR2 SVGAGI. CDR3 nucleotides: TGTGCCAGCAGTTACCTTCCAGCTGGCGGAACCGGGGAGCTGTTTTTT. This encodes CASSYLPAGGTGELFF.

This chain connects TRBV29-1 to TRBJ1-1, with a weak D call TRBD1 (5 bases). Looked up from germline, CDR1 is SQVTM and CDR2 is ANQGSEA. The CDR3 is 13 residues long. The V end was cut by 6 bases, the J end by 0 bases, with 11 bases between. In DNA form, the CDR3 reads TGCAGCGTGAGACAGTTCATGAACACTGAAGCTTTCTTT. This translates into CSVRQFMNTEAFF. The full variable domain, completed using reference TRBV29-1 and TRBJ1-1, is SAVISQKPSRDICQRGTSLTIQCQVDSQVTMMFWYRQQPGQSLTLIATANQGSEATYESGFVIDKFPISRPNLTFSTLTVSNMSPEDSSIYLCSVRQFMNTEAFFGQGTRLTVV.

A single count supports this clone. The chain is built from TRBV11-2 and TRBJ2-7; 7 nucleotides align to TRBD1. Germline V gene sequence: CDR1 SGHAT, CDR2 FQNNGV. This CDR3 is 17 amino acids long. V shed 5 bases, J shed 0 bases, and the junction held 13 bases outside the gene matches. DNA of the CDR3: TGTGCCAGCAGCCCCCTCAACAGGGGAAAGAGCTCCTACGAGCAGTACTTC. This codes for CASSPLNRGKSSYEQYF.

The chain has TRBV18 and TRBJ1-2; D unresolved. Per the germline V gene, CDR1 is KGHSH and CDR2 is LQKENI. The CDR3 loop spans 17 amino acids. With 2 bases removed from V and 0 bases from J, the gap between germline ends came to 16 bases. The CDR3 bases are TGTGCCAGCTCACCATTAGGCAGGCAATATACTAACTATGGCTACACCTTC. It translates to CASSPLGRQYTNYGYTF.

The rearrangement links TRBV10-1 to TRBJ2-7; no clear D. The CDR3 totals 13 residues. Germline V lookup: CDR1 WNHNN, CDR2 SYGVQD (reference sequence). Trimming cost V 4 bases and J 2 bases, with 9 bases left between them. CDR3 loop: CASSGHGAYEQYF. CDR3 DNA sequence: TGCGCCAGCAGTGGTCACGGAGCCTACGAGCAGTACTTC.

This CDR3 reads CASSGDRGENGYTF. DNA for the CDR3: TGTGCCAGCAGCGGGGACAGGGGTGAAAATGGCTACACCTTC. V and J are TRBV2 and TRBJ1-2, with 10 positions matching TRBD1. The J segment lost 6 bases and the V segment lost 6 bases, leaving 7 bases of the junction unmatched. The CDR3 is 14 amino acids. The V gene's germline CDR1 is SNHLY and CDR2 FYNNEI.

This sequence joins TRBV19 and TRBJ2-3; either TRBD1 or TRBD2 may supply D (6 bases each). This CDR3 is 15 amino acids long. The V and J ends lost 9 bases and 0 bases respectively, with 16 bases between them. The germline V gene encodes CDR1 LNHDA and CDR2 SQIVND (reference sequence). The CDR3 region is CASRPGGHSTDTQYF. CDR3 DNA sequence: TGTGCCAGCCGCCCCGGGGGCCATAGCACAGATACGCAGTATTTT. Supplemented by reference TRBV19 and TRBJ2-3, the full variable domain reads DGGITQSPKYLFRKEGQNVTLSCEQNLNHDAMYWYRQDPGQGLRLIYYSQIVNDFQKGDIAEGYSVSREKKESFPLTVTSAQKNPTAFYLCASRPGGHSTDTQYFGPGTRLTVL.

The CDR3: CASSYWGNGNTIYF. The CDR3 DNA is TGTGCCAGCAGTTACTGGGGCAATGGAAACACCATATATTTT. The chain joins TRBV6-5 to TRBJ1-3; maybe TRBD1 (5 bases). Trimming stripped 1 base from V and 3 bases from J, with 7 bases between. This CDR3 has 14 residues. Germline CDR1 is MNHEY and CDR2 is SVGAGI.

The rearrangement uses TRBV5-4 and TRBJ2-1, with 7 bases aligning to TRBD2. Trimming cost V 5 bases and J 4 bases; bases outside gene matches: 6. CDR3 length: 14 residues. Per germline, CDR1 SGHNT and CDR2 YYREEE (reference sequence). DNA for the CDR3: TGTGCCAGCAGTGGGAGGGCCGATTACAATGAGCAGTTCTTC. It is translated as CASSGRADYNEQFF.

The rearrangement links TRBV2 to TRBJ2-1, with 7 nucleotides matching TRBD2. The CDR3 consists of 13 residues. Trimming took 6 bases from V and 5 from J; bases not matched to a gene: 4. CDR1 and CDR2 (germline): SNHLY, FYNNEI. Here the CDR3 DNA reads TGTGCCAGCAGACGGGGGGACCACAATGAGCAGTTCTTC. As protein: CASRRGDHNEQFF. The variable domain in full, with the rest retrieved from reference TRBV2 and TRBJ2-1, is EPEVTQTPSHQVTQMGQEVILRCVPISNHLYFYWYRQILGQKVEFLVSFYNNEISEKSEIFDDQFSVERPDGSNFTLKIRSTKLEDSAMYFCASRRGDHNEQFFGPGTRLTVL.

The V gene is TRBV19, the J gene TRBJ1-6; D unresolved. Deletions cut 8 bases from V and 9 bases from J, with 11 bases between. The germline V gene encodes CDR1 LNHDA and CDR2 SQIVND (reference sequence). The CDR3 is made up of 12 amino acids. CDR3 protein: CASCTPGSPLHF. The CDR3 DNA is TGTGCCAGTTGTACCCCGGGTTCACCCCTCCACTTT.

This rearrangement joins TRBV27 to TRBJ2-6, with D possibly matching TRBD2 (5 bases). CDR1 is MNHEY and CDR2 is SMNVEV in the germline V gene (reference sequence). The V end lost 1 base, the J end lost 1 base, and 17 bases lay between the germline ends. The CDR3 has 19 residues. Written as DNA, the CDR3 is TGTGCCAGCAGTTTATTGGGCGGGTGGAGTGGGTCTGGGGCCAACGTCCTGACTTTC. Protein: CASSLLGGWSGSGANVLTF. Using reference TRBV27 and TRBJ2-6 for the parts outside the CDR3, the full variable domain is EAQVTQNPRYLITVTGKKLTVTCSQNMNHEYMSWYRQDPGLGLRQIYYSMNVEVTDKGDVPEGYKVSRKEKRNFPLILESPSPNQTSLYFCASSLLGGWSGSGANVLTFGAGSRLTVL.

The rearrangement links TRBV6-5 to TRBJ2-5; D is unresolved. The ends were cut back, 6 bases at V and 4 bases at J, with 15 bases in the middle. The CDR3 runs 14 residues. CDR1 is MNHEY and CDR2 is SVGAGI in the germline V gene. The CDR3 is CASRTGVAAETQYF. CDR3 sequence (DNA): TGTGCCAGCAGGACCGGCGTGGCCGCAGAGACCCAGTACTTC.

The rearrangement links TRBV15 to TRBJ1-2, with TRBD1 matching over 7 bases. CDR1 is LNHNV, CDR2 YYDKDF, per germline (reference sequence). With 0 bases clipped from V and 5 bases from J, the junction kept 6 bases outside the gene matches. The CDR3 consists of 15 residues. In DNA, the CDR3 is TGTGCCACCAGCAGAGAGGCAGGGGGATATTATGGCTACACCTTC. Amino acids: CATSREAGGYYGYTF. The whole variable domain, filled in from reference TRBV15 and TRBJ1-2, reads DAMVIQNPRYQVTQFGKPVTLSCSQTLNHNVMYWYQQKSSQAPKLLFHYYDKDFNNEADTPDNFQSRRPNTSFCFLDIRSPGLGDTAMYLCATSREAGGYYGYTFGSGTRLTVV.

This chain connects TRBV30 to TRBJ2-7; maybe TRBD2 (7 bases). Trimming shortened V by 0 bases and J by 0 bases, and 9 bases separated the two germline ends. Per germline, CDR1 GTSNPN and CDR2 SVGIG (reference sequence). There are 14 residues in the CDR3. CDR3 amino acids: CAWSVGGASYEQYF. CDR3 DNA sequence: TGTGCCTGGAGTGTAGGGGGGGCCTCCTACGAGCAGTACTTC.

V and J are TRBV9 and TRBJ1-1; D gene ambiguous. Per germline, CDR1 SGDLS and CDR2 YYNGEE. With 0 bases removed from V and 5 bases from J, the gap between germline ends came to 11 bases. This CDR3 contains 14 residues. The CDR3 sequence is CASSVAVRETEAFF. CDR3 DNA: TGTGCCAGCAGCGTAGCAGTAAGGGAAACTGAAGCTTTCTTT.

CDR3 sequence: CASSYIRGNTIYF. The CDR3 DNA reads as TGTGCCAGCAGCTACATCCGCGGAAACACCATATATTTT. The chain joins TRBV7-2 to TRBJ1-3; D ambiguous. This CDR3 has 13 residues. V lost 4 bases to trimming and J lost 4 bases, with 8 bases between them. Germline loops: CDR1 SGHTA, CDR2 FQGNSA.

The J gene is TRBJ2-5, the V gene TRBV9, with TRBD2 matching 13 bases. The DNA end favors TRBJ2-7, so the J call may be wrong. The CDR3 has 15 residues. Germline CDR1 reads SGDLS; CDR2 reads YYNGEE. The CDR3 nucleotides are TGTGCCAGCAGCGTAGGGACTAGCGGGAGTTACGAGCAGTACTTC. It codes for CASSVGTSGSYEQYF.

The CDR3: CASSLRNQPQHF. CDR3 nucleotides: TGCGCCAGCAGTCTGCGCAATCAGCCCCAGCATTTT. The rearrangement joins TRBV10-2 to TRBJ1-5; D gene unclear. Per the germline V gene, CDR1 is WSHSY and CDR2 is SAAADI. The CDR3 contains 12 residues. V lost 5 bases, J lost 2 bases, and 4 bases lay in between.

The chain combines TRBV7-9 with TRBJ1-2, with D tentatively TRBD1 (6 bases). Germline CDR1 reads SEHNR; CDR2 reads FQNEAQ (reference sequence). The CDR3 loop spans 19 amino acids. Trimming pared 5 bases from V and 1 base from J, leaving 26 bases between. CDR3 loop: CASSQKGGPQGENNYGYTF. Here the CDR3 DNA reads TGTGCCAGCAGCCAGAAAGGAGGTCCACAGGGTGAAAATAACTATGGCTACACCTTC.

The chain carries TRBV7-2 and TRBJ2-5; 7 bases are shared with TRBD1. J lost 4 bases, V lost 5 bases, and 7 bases had no gene match. The CDR3 covers 14 residues. The germline CDR1 and CDR2 sequences are SGHTA and FQGNSA. This chain's CDR3 is CASSPRQGRETQYF. In nucleotides, the CDR3 is TGTGCCAGCAGCCCCCGACAGGGAAGAGAGACCCAGTACTTC.

The gene calls are TRBV5-1 and TRBJ1-1, with 8 bases matching TRBD1. Germline V lookup: CDR1 SGHRS, CDR2 YFSETQ. The CDR3 consists of 14 residues. Unmatched junction bases numbered 2, after V lost 4 bases and J lost 0 bases. In DNA form, the CDR3 reads TGCGCCAGCAGCCTCAGGGGGCTGAACACTGAAGCTTTCTTT. This codes for CASSLRGLNTEAFF.

The chain couples TRBV10-1 to TRBJ2-3; D perhaps matches TRBD2 (6 bases). The CDR3 is made up of 16 amino acids. V shed 2 bases and J shed 2 bases, with 14 bases lying between them. The V gene's germline CDR1 is WNHNN and CDR2 SYGVQD (reference sequence). CDR3 coding DNA: TGCGCCAGCAGTGAGGGCGGGGCCGCCTTCACAGATACGCAGTATTTT. Translation gives CASSEGGAAFTDTQYF.

J is TRBJ2-3 and V is TRBV9; the match to TRBD2 covers 12 bases. Germline values: CDR1 SGDLS, CDR2 YYNGEE. CDR3 length: 17 residues. V lost 4 bases and J lost 3; bases outside the gene matches: 9. CDR3 in amino acids: CASSLTRTSGMTDTQYF. The CDR3 DNA follows: TGTGCCAGCAGCCTCACCCGGACTAGCGGGATGACAGATACGCAGTATTTT.

The chain has TRBV7-9 and TRBJ1-5; 10 bases agree with TRBD1. This CDR3 has 17 residues. Trimming cost V 4 bases and J 3 bases; bases outside gene matches: 9. Germline values: CDR1 SEHNR, CDR2 FQNEAQ (reference sequence). The CDR3 is CASSSVHGTGDNQPQHF. CDR3 coding DNA: TGTGCCAGCAGCTCGGTCCACGGGACAGGGGACAATCAGCCCCAGCATTTT.

CDR3 in DNA: TGTGCCAGCAGCTTAGATGGAGTAGTTGGCTACACCTTC. It encodes CASSLDGVVGYTF. V usage is TRBV7-8 and J usage is TRBJ1-2, with D hard to call. Germline CDR1 reads SGHVS; CDR2 reads FQNEAQ. The CDR3 runs 13 residues. The V end lost 1 base, the J end lost 7 bases, and 10 bases lay between the germline ends.

This sequence joins TRBV28 and TRBJ1-5, with TRBD1 as a possible D gene (6 bases). Germline CDR1 and CDR2: MDHEN and SYDVKM. This CDR3 has 15 amino acids. Trimming shortened V by 7 bases and J by 7 bases, and 20 bases separated the two germline ends. CDR3 coding DNA: TGTGCCAGCACCCTCCATACAGGGAGGGGGCAGCCCCAGCATTTT. This translates into CASTLHTGRGQPQHF.

The chain employs TRBV28 and TRBJ1-1; TRBD1 might be the D (6 bases). This CDR3 has 15 residues. Trimming cost V 5 bases and J 6 bases, with 19 bases left between them. CDR1 is MDHEN and CDR2 is SYDVKM in the germline V gene. CDR3 nucleotides: TGTGCCAGCAGTAGGACAGTTTCGGTCCGGGCTGAAGCTTTCTTT. It codes for CASSRTVSVRAEAFF.

This rearrangement joins TRBV14 to TRBJ2-7, with 7 bases fitting TRBD1. The CDR3 loop spans 15 amino acids. J was trimmed by 2 bases and V by 4 bases; bases with no gene match: 8. The germline V gene encodes CDR1 SGHDN and CDR2 FVKESK. The CDR3 DNA reads TGTGCCAGCAGCCCACCGGGACAGCTTACCTACGAGCAGTACTTC. Its translation is CASSPPGQLTYEQYF.

This rearrangement joins TRBV19 to TRBJ2-3; D is unresolved. Germline values: CDR1 LNHDA, CDR2 SQIVND (reference sequence). The CDR3 runs to 10 residues. Trimming cost V 9 bases and J 10 bases, with 11 bases left between them. In DNA form, the CDR3 reads TGTGCCAGGGTATGGTATCCGCAGTATTTT. Protein product: CARVWYPQYF.

V usage is TRBV5-4 and J usage is TRBJ1-4; unclear D gene. Trimming took 0 bases from V and 2 from J, leaving 11 bases between them. Germline V CDR1 and CDR2: SGHNT, YYREEE (reference sequence). CDR3 length: 16 residues. The CDR3 region has the DNA TGTGCCAGCAGCTTGGCCGGTGAATCGACTAATGAAAAACTGTTTTTT. This encodes CASSLAGESTNEKLFF.